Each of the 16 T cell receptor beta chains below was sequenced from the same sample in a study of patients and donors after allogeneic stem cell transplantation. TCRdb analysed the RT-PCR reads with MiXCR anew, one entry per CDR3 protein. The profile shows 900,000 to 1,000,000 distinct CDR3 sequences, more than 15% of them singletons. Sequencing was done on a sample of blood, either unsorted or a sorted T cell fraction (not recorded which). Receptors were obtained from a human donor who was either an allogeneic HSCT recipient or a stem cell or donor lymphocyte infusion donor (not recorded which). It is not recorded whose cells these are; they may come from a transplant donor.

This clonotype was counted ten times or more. The CDR3 sequence: CASTLLGRIDTQYF. The CDR3 DNA is TGTGCCAGCACCCTCCTAGGGCGGATAGATACGCAGTATTTT. This chain uses TRBV12-3 or TRBV12-4 with TRBJ2-3; D gene unclear. This CDR3 contains 14 residues. V gave up 7 bases and J gave up 5 bases, with 16 bases separating them.

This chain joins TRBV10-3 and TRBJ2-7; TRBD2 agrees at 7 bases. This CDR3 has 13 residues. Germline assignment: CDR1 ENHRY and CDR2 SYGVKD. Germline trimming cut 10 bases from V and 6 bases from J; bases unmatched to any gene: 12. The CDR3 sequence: CANRGDAGAEQYF. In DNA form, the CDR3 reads TGTGCCAACCGGGGAGACGCGGGAGCCGAGCAGTACTTC.

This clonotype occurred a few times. This CDR3 is CATSPTGEGNTEAFF. CDR3 bases: TGTGCCACCAGTCCGACAGGGGAAGGGAACACTGAAGCTTTCTTT. The chain joins TRBV24-1 to TRBJ1-1; the match to TRBD1 covers 8 bases. Looked up from germline, CDR1 is KGHDR and CDR2 is SFDVKD. After removal of 6 bases from V and 1 base from J, the junction contained 6 bases not matched to a gene. The CDR3 sequence is 15 residues long.

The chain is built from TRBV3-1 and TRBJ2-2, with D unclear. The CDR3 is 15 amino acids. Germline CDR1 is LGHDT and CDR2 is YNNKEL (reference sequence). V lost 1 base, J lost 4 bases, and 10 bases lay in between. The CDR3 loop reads CASSQVLVGTGELFF. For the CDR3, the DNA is TGTGCCAGCAGCCAAGTTCTAGTTGGCACCGGGGAGCTGTTTTTT.

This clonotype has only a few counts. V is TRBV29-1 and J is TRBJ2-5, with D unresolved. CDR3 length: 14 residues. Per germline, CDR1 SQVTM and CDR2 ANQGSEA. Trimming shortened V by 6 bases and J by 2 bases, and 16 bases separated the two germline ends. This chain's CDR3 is CSVLTEGIQETQYF. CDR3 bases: TGCAGCGTCCTGACGGAAGGGATTCAAGAGACCCAGTACTTC.

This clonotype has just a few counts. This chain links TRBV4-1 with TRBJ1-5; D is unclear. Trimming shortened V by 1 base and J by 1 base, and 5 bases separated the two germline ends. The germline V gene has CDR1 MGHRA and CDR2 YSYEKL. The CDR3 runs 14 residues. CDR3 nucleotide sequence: TGCGCCAGCAGCCAAGCGGCCAGCAATCAGCCCCAGCATTTT. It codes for CASSQAASNQPQHF.

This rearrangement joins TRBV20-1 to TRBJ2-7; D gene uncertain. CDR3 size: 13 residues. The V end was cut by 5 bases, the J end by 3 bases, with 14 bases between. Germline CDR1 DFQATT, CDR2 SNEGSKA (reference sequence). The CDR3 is CSARRVGYYEQYF. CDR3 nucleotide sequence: TGCAGTGCTCGACGGGTCGGGTACTACGAGCAGTACTTC.

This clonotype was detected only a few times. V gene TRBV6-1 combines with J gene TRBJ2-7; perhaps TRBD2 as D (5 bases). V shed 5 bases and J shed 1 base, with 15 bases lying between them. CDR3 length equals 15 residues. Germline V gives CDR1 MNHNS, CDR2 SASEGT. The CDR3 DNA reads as TGTGCCAGCAGTCCGTCGACTGGGAGATCCTACGAGCAGTACTTC. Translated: CASSPSTGRSYEQYF.

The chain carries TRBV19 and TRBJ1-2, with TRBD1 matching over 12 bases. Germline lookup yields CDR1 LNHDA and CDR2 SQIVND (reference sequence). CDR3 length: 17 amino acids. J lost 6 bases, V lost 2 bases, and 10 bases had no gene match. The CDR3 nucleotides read TGTGCCAGTAGTATAAACGGGGGACAGGGGGCGTCGAATGGCTACACCTTC. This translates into CASSINGGQGASNGYTF.

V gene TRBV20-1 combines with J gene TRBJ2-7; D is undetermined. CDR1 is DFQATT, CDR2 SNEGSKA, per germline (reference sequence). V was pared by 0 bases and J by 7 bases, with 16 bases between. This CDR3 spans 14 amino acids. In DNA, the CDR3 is TGCAGTGCTAGAGATCTAAAGACCGCTTGGGAGCAGTACTTC. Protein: CSARDLKTAWEQYF.

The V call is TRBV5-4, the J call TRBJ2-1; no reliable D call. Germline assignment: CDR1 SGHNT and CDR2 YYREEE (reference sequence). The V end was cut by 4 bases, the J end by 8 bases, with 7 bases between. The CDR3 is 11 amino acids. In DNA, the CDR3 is TGTGCCAGCAGCGGGGAAGATGAGCAGTTCTTC. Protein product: CASSGEDEQFF.

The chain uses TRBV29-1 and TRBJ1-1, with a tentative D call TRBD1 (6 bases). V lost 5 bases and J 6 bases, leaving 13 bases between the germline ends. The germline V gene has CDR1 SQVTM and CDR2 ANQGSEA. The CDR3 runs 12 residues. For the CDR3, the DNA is TGCAGCGTTAGGGGGTTGACGCCTGAAGCTTTCTTT. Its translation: CSVRGLTPEAFF. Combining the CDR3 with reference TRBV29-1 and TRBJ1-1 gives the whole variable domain SAVISQKPSRDICQRGTSLTIQCQVDSQVTMMFWYRQQPGQSLTLIATANQGSEATYESGFVIDKFPISRPNLTFSTLTVSNMSPEDSSIYLCSVRGLTPEAFFGQGTRLTVV.

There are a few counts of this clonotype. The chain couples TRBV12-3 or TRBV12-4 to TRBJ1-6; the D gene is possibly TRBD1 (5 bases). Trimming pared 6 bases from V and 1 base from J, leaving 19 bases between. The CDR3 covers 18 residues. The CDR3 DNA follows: TGTGCCAGCAGCCAGGGTAGGGTATTGGGATCCTATAATTCACCCCTCCACTTT. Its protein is CASSQGRVLGSYNSPLHF.

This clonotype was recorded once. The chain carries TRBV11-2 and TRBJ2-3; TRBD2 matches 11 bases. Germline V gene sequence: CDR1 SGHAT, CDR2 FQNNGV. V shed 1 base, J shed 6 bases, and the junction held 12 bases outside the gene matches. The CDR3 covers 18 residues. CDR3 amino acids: CASSLVRLAGGYRDTQYF. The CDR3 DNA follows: TGTGCCAGCAGCTTAGTTCGCCTAGCGGGAGGCTACCGGGATACGCAGTATTTT.

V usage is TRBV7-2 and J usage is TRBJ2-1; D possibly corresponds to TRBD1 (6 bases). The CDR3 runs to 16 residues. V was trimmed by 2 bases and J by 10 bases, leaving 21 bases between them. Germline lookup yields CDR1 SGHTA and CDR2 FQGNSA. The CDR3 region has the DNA TGTGCCAGCAGCTTACAACAGGGAAAAATCAGGGGCGAGCAGTTCTTC. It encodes CASSLQQGKIRGEQFF.

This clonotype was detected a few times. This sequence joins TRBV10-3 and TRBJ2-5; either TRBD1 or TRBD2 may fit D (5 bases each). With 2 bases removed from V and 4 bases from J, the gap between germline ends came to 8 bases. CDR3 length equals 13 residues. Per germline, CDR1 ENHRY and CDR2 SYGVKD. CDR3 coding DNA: TGTGCCATCAGTGAGGGGGGTGGAGAGACCCAGTACTTC. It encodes CAISEGGGETQYF.